The clone carrying this T cell receptor (beta chain) was seen a handful of times. Its antigen is not known. The sample comes from a study of beta chain features in type 1 diabetes. Expressed TCRB transcripts were sequenced because the isolated RNA had all been reverse transcribed beforehand. Clones were sequenced by immunoSEQ multiplex PCR, and TCRdb holds only the in-frame ones, with some missing. This sample carries about 160,000 clones, roughly 65% of them seen once, and the ten largest clones take around 0.096%. Study-level points and caveats: Within each of all four CD4+ subsets, Type 1 diabetes patients had TCRB CDR3s that were moderately but significantly shorter. With patients and controls alike, PCR might favor shorter templates to an equal degree.

Specimen: naive CD4+ T cells from blood. The source of this sequence is a man aged 25-40 years with type 1 diabetes.

The CDR3 is CASSPRTSWKETQYF. As DNA, the CDR3 is TGTGCCAGCAGCCCCCGGACATCCTGGAAGGAGACCCAGTACTTC. The chain carries TRBV9 and TRBJ2-5, with D possibly TRBD1 on 5 matching bases. Germline CDR1 reads SGDLS; CDR2 reads YYNGEE. The CDR3 length is 15 residues. The ends were cut back, 4 bases at V and 5 bases at J, with 18 bases in the middle.